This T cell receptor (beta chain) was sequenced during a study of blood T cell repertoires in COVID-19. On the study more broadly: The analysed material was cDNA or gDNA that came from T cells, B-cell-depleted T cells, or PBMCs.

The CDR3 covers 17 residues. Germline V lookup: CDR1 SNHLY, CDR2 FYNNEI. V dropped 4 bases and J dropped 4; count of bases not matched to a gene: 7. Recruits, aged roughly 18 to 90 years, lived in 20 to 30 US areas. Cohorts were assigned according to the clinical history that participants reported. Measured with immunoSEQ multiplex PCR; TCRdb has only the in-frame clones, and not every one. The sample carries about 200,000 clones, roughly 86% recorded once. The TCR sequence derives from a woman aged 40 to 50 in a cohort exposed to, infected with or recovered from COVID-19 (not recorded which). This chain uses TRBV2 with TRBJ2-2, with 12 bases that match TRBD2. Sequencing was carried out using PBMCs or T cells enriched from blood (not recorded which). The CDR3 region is CASSGASGGARTGELFF. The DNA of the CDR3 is TGTGCCAGCAGTGGCGCTAGCGGGGGGGCTCGCACCGGGGAGCTGTTTTTT.